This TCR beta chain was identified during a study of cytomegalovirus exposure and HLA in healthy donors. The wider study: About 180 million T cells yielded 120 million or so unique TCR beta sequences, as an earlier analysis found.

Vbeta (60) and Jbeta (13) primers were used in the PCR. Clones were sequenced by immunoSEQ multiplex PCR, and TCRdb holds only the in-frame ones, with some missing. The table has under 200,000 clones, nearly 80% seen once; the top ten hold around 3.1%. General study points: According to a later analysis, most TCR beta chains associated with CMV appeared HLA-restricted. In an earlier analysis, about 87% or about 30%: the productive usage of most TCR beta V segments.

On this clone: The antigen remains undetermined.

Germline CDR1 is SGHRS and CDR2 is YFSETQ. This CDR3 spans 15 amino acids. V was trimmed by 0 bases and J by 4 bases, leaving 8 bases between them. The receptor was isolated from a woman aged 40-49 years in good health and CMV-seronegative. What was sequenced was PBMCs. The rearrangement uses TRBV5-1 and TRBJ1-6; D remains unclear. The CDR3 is CASSLDGPYNSPLHF. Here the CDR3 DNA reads TGCGCCAGCAGCTTGGACGGTCCGTATAATTCACCCCTCCACTTT.